This TCR beta chain was recovered during a study of T cells in Graves' hyperthyroidism and ophthalmopathy. This CDR3 spans 16 amino acids. Germline V gene data show CDR1 as SQVTM and CDR2 as ANQGSEA. Unmatched junction bases numbered 12, after V lost 8 bases and J lost 0 bases. Amplified regions were TCR beta CDR3 sequences from RNA transcripts. Primed by the HTBI set, a first-round RT-PCR was run on the TCR CDR3. TCRdb re-analysed the multiplex PCR reads in MiXCR, keeping a single row per CDR3 protein. The sample lists 450,000 to 700,000 distinct CDR3 sequences, 40% to 55% occurring once. This TCR came from an adult woman with Graves' disease, either hyperthyroidism or ophthalmopathy (not recorded which). This sequence joins TRBV29-1 and TRBJ1-5; 8 nucleotides match TRBD1. The specimen sequenced was peripheral blood or thyroid tissue (not recorded which). The DNA of the CDR3 is TGCAGCAGTTCCATACAGGGGGGATATAGCAATCAGCCCCAGCATTTT. As protein: CSSSIQGGYSNQPQHF.